The 4 T cell receptor beta chains reported below all come from one sample, sequenced in a study of identical twins. TCRdb recomputed calls from the 5' RACE reads with MiXCR, one row per CDR3 protein. The sample includes 1.5 million to 2 million distinct CDR3 sequences, about 31% of them seen just once. The sample taken for sequencing was cord blood. These receptor sequences come from a newborn girl in good health.

This clonotype was detected a few times. The chain links TRBV20-1 to TRBJ2-7; TRBD2 matches at 11 bases. The length of the CDR3 is 17 residues. V lost 0 bases, J lost 3 bases, and 10 bases stayed unmatched. Germline V CDR1 and CDR2: DFQATT, SNEGSKA (reference sequence). The CDR3 region is CSARDIAKTSGNYEQYF. The CDR3 nucleotides are TGCAGTGCTAGAGATATTGCTAAGACTAGCGGGAACTACGAGCAGTACTTC.

The sample holds a few counts of this clonotype. The chain has TRBV19 and TRBJ1-1, with a weak D call TRBD1 (6 bases). Germline values: CDR1 LNHDA, CDR2 SQIVND (reference sequence). This CDR3 comprises 15 residues. The V gene lost 2 bases and the J gene lost 0 bases, with 10 bases spanning the gap. The CDR3 nucleotides read TGTGCCAGTAGTATAACGGCAGGGGTGAACACTGAAGCTTTCTTT. This encodes CASSITAGVNTEAFF.

This chain connects TRBV12-3 or TRBV12-4 to TRBJ1-4; a weak D match, TRBD1 (6 bases). V was cut by 5 bases and J by 1 base, with 14 bases left in between. This CDR3 region has 16 residues. CDR3 sequence (DNA): TGTGCCAGCAGTCTTTCCAGCAGGGGAACTAATGAAAAACTGTTTTTT. It yields the protein CASSLSSRGTNEKLFF.

This chain connects TRBV9 to TRBJ2-2; D is undetermined. Trimming shortened V by 0 bases and J by 0 bases, and 6 bases separated the two germline ends. Germline V gene sequence: CDR1 SGDLS, CDR2 YYNGEE. The CDR3 is 15 residues long. This CDR3 is CASSVADTNTGELFF. The CDR3 bases are TGTGCCAGCAGCGTAGCGGATACGAACACCGGGGAGCTGTTTTTT.